This TCR beta chain was identified during a study of T cell responses to AZD1222 COVID-19 vaccine. Study results and caveats: The donor group comprised mostly white British people and more females; the analysis possibly underestimated clonal diversity. Seropositive at baseline were only six AZD1222 recipients. Two AZD1222 doses significantly raised spike-specific TCR breadth and depth over controls.

With regard to this clone: No antigen is known for it.

The protocol was immunoSEQ multiplex PCR, while the TCRdb copy is restricted to in-frame clones and leaves out a portion. This table has roughly 100,000 clones, more than 85% appearing once. The V gene lost 5 bases and the J gene lost 10 bases, with 15 bases spanning the gap. The CDR3 runs 13 residues. Germline CDR1 and CDR2: SGHNT and YENEEA. The receptor's source is an adult in good health. The source material was peripheral blood, sampled on day 0 of AZD1222 vaccination. The chain has TRBV11-3 and TRBJ2-1, with TRBD2 as a possible D gene (5 bases). The DNA for the CDR3 is TGTGCCAGCAGCCCTCTAGCATCTGGCGAGCAGTTCTTC. Protein sequence: CASSPLASGEQFF. Together with reference TRBV11-3 and TRBJ2-1, the CDR3 gives the full variable domain: EAGVVQSPRYKIIEKKQPVAFWCNPISGHNTLYWYLQNLGQGPELLIRYENEEAVDDSQLPKDRFSAERLKGVDSTLKIQPAELGDSAVYLCASSPLASGEQFFGPGTRLTVL.